This TCR beta chain was sequenced during a study of blood T cells in healthy people across ages. The study, taken as a whole, reports: Underestimates were what the diversity estimates from one million T cells were considered to be.

Details on this clonotype: Its specificity is unknown.

Then a second PCR, running about 6 to 12 cycles, was carried out with a sample-barcoded 5' primer and a J-beta primer mix. TCRdb recomputed calls from the 5' RACE reads with MiXCR, one row per CDR3 protein. Here the sample spans around 1,800,000 distinct CDR3 sequences, around 42% being singletons. Trimming at V came to 4 bases and at J to 2 bases, leaving 2 bases not matched to a gene. The CDR3 extends over 13 amino acids. Germline V CDR1 and CDR2: DFQATT, SNEGSKA (reference sequence). This clonotype was obtained from a human donor in good health. V usage is TRBV20-1 and J usage is TRBJ2-5; 9 bases are a match to TRBD1. Sequencing was carried out using blood. CDR3 sequence (DNA): TGCAGTGCTATCGGGACAGGGCAAGAGACCCAGTACTTC. Translated: CSAIGTGQETQYF.